This T cell receptor (beta chain) came from a study of blood T cell repertoires in COVID-19. Across the whole study: Sites in the United States, Italy and Spain provided acute and convalescent COVID-19 samples. T cells, B-cell-depleted T cells, or PBMCs supplied cDNA or gDNA.

Data came from immunoSEQ multiplex PCR; TCRdb stores just in-frame clones and leaves some out. This table holds 70,000 to 90,000 clones, over 70% found once. The V and J ends lost 3 bases and 7 bases, in that order; junction bases with no gene match: 3. The CDR3 runs to 12 residues. Germline CDR1 reads SGHNT; CDR2 reads YYREEE (reference sequence). Sequences were obtained from peripheral blood. This chain joins TRBV5-4 and TRBJ1-1, with 7 nucleotides matching TRBD1. The TCR sequence derives from a human donor in a cohort sampled during active COVID-19. The CDR3: CASSSPGGEAFF. In DNA, the CDR3 is TGTGCCAGCAGCTCTCCAGGGGGTGAAGCTTTCTTT. Using reference TRBV5-4 and TRBJ1-1 for the parts outside the CDR3, the full variable domain is ETGVTQSPTHLIKTRGQQVTLRCSSQSGHNTVSWYQQALGQGPQFIFQYYREEENGRGNFPPRFSGLQFPNYSSELNVNALELDDSALYLCASSSPGGEAFFGQGTRLTVV.